The clone carrying this TCR beta chain was found once. What it recognizes is unknown. V trimming: 2 bases; J trimming: 8 bases; junction bases outside the gene matches: 5. Germline values: CDR1 MNHNS, CDR2 SASEGT. The CDR3 has 14 residues. The repertoire was sequenced with immunoSEQ multiplex PCR; TCRdb's copy has only in-frame clones and lacks some. The sample lists 100,000 to 150,000 clones; roughly 91% were seen once. Some second doses came at about 4 weeks and others at about 12 weeks; these were pooled. These data come from a study of T cell responses to AZD1222 COVID-19 vaccine. Findings and limits, study-wide: Spike-wide vaccine-associated CD4 TCRs dominated at 160-218 and 743-854. Donors were mostly white British, more females; clonal diversity possibly underestimated. Of the AZD1222 recipients, only five to seven were seropositive at baseline.

The gene calls are TRBV6-1 and TRBJ1-4; the match to TRBD1 covers 7 bases. The sample in question was peripheral blood, obtained 28 days after the second AZD1222 dose. This TCR was sampled from an adult who received the AZD1222 COVID-19 vaccine. The CDR3 DNA follows: TGTGCCAGCAGTGAAACAGGGGTCTTCGAAAAACTGTTTTTT. Protein: CASSETGVFEKLFF.